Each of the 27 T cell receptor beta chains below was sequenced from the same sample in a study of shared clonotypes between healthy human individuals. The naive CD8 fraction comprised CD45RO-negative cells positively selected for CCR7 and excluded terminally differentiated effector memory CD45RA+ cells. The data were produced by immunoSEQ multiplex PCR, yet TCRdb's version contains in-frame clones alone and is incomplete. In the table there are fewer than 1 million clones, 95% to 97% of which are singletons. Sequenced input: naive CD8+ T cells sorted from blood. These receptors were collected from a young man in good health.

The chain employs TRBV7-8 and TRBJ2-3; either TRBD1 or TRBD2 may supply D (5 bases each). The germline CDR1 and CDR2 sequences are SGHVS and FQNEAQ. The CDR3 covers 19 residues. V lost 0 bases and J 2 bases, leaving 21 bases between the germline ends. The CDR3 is CASSLAPLWGSADTDTQYF. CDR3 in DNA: TGTGCCAGCAGCTTAGCCCCTCTTTGGGGGAGCGCCGACACAGATACGCAGTATTTT.

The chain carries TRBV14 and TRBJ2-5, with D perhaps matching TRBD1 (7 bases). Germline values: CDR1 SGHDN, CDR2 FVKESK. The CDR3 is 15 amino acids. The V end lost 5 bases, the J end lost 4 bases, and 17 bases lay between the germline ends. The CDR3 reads CASSGPGGPGETQYF. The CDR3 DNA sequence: TGTGCCAGCAGCGGGCCAGGGGGGCCAGGAGAGACCCAGTACTTC.

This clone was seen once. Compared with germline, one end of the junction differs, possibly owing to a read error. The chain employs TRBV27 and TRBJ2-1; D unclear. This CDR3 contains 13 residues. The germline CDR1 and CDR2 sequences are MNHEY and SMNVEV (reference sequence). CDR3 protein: CASSSLTWAAMLF. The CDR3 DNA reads TGTGCCAGCAGTTCCCTTACTTGGGCTGCAATGCTCTTC.

The CDR3 is CASSEETSLLGDEQFF. CDR3 bases: TGTGCCAGCAGTGAAGAGACTAGTTTATTGGGCGATGAGCAGTTCTTC. The chain uses TRBV6-1 and TRBJ2-1; a weak D match, TRBD2 (6 bases). Trimming took off 1 base at V and 8 bases at J, with 18 bases between the two ends. Germline CDR1 and CDR2: MNHNS and SASEGT. The CDR3 is made up of 16 amino acids.

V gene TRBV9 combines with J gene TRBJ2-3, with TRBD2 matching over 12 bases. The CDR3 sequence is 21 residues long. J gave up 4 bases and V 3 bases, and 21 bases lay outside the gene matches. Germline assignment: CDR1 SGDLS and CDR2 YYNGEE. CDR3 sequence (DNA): TGTGCCAGCAGCGCGCGGACCGGGGCTAGCGGGAGGGCCGAGTTATCAGATACGCAGTATTTT. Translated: CASSARTGASGRAELSDTQYF.

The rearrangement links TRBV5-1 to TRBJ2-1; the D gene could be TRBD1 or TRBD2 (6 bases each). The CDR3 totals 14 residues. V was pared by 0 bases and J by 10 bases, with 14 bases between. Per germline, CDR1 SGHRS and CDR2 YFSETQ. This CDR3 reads CASSLDPRGQEQFF. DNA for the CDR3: TGCGCCAGCAGCTTGGACCCCCGGGGGCAAGAGCAGTTCTTC.

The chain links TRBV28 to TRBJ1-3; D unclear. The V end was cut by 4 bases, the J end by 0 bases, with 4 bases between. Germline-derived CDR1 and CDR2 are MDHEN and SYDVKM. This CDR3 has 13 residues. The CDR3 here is CASSSVSGNTIYF. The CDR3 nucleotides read TGTGCCAGCAGTTCAGTCTCTGGAAACACCATATATTTT.

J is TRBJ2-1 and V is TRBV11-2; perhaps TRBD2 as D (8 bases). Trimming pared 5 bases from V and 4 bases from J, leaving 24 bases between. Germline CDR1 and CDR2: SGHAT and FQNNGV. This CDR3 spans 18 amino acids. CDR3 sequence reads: CASSDDRASGSWYNEQFF. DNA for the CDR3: TGTGCCAGCAGCGATGACAGGGCCAGCGGGAGTTGGTACAATGAGCAGTTCTTC.

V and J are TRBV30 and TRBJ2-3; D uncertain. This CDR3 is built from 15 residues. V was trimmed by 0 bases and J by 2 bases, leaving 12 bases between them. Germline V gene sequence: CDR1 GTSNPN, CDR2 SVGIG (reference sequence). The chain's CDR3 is CAWSVSGALTDTQYF. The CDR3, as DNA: TGTGCCTGGAGTGTGTCGGGTGCCCTCACAGATACGCAGTATTTT.

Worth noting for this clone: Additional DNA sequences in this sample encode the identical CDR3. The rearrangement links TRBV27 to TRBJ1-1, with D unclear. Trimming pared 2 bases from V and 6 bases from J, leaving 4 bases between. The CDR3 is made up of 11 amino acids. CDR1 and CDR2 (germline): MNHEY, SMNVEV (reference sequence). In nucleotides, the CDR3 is TGTGCCAGCAGTTTAGGGCCTGAAGCTTTCTTT. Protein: CASSLGPEAFF.

In DNA form, the CDR3 reads TGCGCCAGCAGTCCAGGACTAGCGGGTTATGAGCAGTTCTTC. Its protein is CASSPGLAGYEQFF. The rearrangement links TRBV10-1 to TRBJ2-1, with 11 nucleotides matching TRBD2. This CDR3 is built from 14 residues. Trimming cost V 5 bases and J 8 bases; bases outside gene matches: 5. Germline V gene lookup returns CDR1 WNHNN and CDR2 SYGVQD (reference sequence).

CDR3 DNA: TGTGCCAGCAGCTTACGGGCTAGCGGGAGTGGGTCAGATACGCAGTATTTT. Amino acids: CASSLRASGSGSDTQYF. The V and J genes are TRBV7-9 and TRBJ2-3, with 10 bases fitting TRBD2. CDR3 size: 17 residues. The V segment lost 2 bases and the J segment 4 bases; nucleotides outside the gene matches: 9. Germline CDR1 SEHNR, CDR2 FQNEAQ (reference sequence).

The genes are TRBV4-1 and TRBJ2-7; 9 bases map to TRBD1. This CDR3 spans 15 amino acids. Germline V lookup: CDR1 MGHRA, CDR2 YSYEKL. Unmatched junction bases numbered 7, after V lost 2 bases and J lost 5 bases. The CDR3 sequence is CASSQPGTGNHEQYF. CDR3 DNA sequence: TGCGCCAGCAGCCAACCGGGGACAGGGAATCACGAGCAGTACTTC.

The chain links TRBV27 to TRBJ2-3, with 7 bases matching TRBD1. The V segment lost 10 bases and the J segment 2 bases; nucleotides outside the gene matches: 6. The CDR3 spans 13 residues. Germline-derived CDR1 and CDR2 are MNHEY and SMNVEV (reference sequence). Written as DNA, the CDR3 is TGTGCCACCGGGACAGTGGTCACAGATACGCAGTATTTT. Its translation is CATGTVVTDTQYF.

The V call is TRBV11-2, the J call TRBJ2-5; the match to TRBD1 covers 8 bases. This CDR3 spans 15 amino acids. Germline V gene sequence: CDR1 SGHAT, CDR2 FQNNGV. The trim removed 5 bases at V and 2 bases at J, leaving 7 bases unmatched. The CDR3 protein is CASSTGTGSQETQYF. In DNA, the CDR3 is TGTGCCAGCAGCACCGGGACAGGATCACAAGAGACCCAGTACTTC.

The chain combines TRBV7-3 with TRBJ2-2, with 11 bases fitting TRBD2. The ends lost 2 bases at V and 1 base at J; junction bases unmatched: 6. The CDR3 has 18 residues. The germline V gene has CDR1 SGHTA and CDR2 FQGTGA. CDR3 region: CASSLVLAGVGNTGELFF. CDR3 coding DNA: TGTGCCAGCAGCTTAGTACTAGCGGGAGTAGGGAACACCGGGGAGCTGTTTTTT.

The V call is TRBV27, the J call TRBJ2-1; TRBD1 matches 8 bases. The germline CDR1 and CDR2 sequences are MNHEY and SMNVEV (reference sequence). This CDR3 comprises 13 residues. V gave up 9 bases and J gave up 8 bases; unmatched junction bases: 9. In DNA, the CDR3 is TGTGCCAGTTGGACAGGGCTGCGCGATGAGCAGTTCTTC. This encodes CASWTGLRDEQFF.

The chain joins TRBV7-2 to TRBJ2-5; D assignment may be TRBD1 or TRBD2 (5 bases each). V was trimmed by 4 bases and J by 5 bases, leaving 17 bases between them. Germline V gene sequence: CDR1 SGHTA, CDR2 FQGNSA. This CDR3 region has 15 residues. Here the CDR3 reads CASSYRDRLSETQYF. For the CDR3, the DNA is TGTGCCAGCAGCTACCGGGACCGTCTATCCGAGACCCAGTACTTC.

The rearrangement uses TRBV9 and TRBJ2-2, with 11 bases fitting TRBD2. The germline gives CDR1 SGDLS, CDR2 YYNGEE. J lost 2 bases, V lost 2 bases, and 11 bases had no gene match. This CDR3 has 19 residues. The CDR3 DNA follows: TGTGCCAGCAGCGTGGGGCCCCTGCGACTAGCGGGAAACACCGGGGAGCTGTTTTTT. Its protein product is CASSVGPLRLAGNTGELFF.

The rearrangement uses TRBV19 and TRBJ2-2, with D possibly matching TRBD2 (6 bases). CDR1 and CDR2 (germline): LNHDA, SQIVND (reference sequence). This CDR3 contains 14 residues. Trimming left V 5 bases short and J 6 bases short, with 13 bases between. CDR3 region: CASSEASSAGELFF. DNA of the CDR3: TGTGCCAGTAGTGAAGCGTCTAGCGCCGGGGAGCTGTTTTTT. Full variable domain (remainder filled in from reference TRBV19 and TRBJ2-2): DGGITQSPKYLFRKEGQNVTLSCEQNLNHDAMYWYRQDPGQGLRLIYYSQIVNDFQKGDIAEGYSVSREKKESFPLTVTSAQKNPTAFYLCASSEASSAGELFFGEGSRLTVL.

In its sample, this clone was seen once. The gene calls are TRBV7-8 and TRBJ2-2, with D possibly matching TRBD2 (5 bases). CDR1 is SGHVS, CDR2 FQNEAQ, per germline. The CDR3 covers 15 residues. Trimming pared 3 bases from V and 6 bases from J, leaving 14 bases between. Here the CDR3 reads CASSFQPRDSGELFF. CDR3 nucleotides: TGTGCCAGCAGCTTCCAACCTCGGGATTCCGGGGAGCTGTTTTTT.

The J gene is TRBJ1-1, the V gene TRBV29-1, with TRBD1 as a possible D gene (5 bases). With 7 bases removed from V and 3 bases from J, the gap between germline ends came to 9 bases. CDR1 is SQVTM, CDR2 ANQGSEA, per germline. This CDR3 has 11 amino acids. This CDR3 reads CSGGLDTEAFF. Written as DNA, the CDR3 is TGCAGCGGGGGACTTGACACTGAAGCTTTCTTT.

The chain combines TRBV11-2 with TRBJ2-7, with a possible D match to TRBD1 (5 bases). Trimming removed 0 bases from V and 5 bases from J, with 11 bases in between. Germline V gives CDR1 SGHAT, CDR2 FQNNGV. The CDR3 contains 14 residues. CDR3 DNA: TGTGCCAGCAGCTTAGATCCCAGGGCAAACGAGCAGTACTTC. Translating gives CASSLDPRANEQYF.

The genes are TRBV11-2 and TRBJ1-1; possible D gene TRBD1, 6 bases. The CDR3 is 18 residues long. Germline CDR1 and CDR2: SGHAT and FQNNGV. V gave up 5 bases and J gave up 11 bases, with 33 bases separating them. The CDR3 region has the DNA TGTGCCAGCAGCCCCGCCTCGAGGGGGACCGGGACCGACCGAGAGGCTTTCTTT. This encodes CASSPASRGTGTDREAFF.

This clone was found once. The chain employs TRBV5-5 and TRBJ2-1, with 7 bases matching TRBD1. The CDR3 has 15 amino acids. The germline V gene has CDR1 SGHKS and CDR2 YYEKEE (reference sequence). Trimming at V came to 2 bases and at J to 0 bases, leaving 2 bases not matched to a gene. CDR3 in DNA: TGTGCCAGCAGCTTAGGGGACAGCTCCTACAATGAGCAGTTCTTC. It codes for CASSLGDSSYNEQFF.

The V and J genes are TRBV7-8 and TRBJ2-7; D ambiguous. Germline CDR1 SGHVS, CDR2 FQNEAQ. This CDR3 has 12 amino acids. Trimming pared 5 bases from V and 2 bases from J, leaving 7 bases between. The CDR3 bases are TGTGCCAGCAGCCAGCCAGCCTACGAGCAGTACTTC. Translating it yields CASSQPAYEQYF.

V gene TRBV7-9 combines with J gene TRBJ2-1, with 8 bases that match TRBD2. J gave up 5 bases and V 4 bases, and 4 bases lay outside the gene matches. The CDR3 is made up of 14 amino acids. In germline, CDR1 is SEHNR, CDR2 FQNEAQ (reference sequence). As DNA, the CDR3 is TGTGCCAGCAGCTGGACTAGCAGGGACAATGAGCAGTTCTTC. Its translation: CASSWTSRDNEQFF.